The 16 T cell receptor beta chains given below trace back to one sample, sequenced in a study of CD8+ T cells in alopecia areata. Sample treatment: oral pan-JAK inhibitor, 5-10 mg twice daily. RNA extraction was followed by reverse transcription into cDNA, which acted as the sequencing template. This table comes from immunoSEQ multiplex PCR, and its TCRdb copy is limited to in-frame clones, with some not included. The table has approximately 210,000 clones, 50% to 70% seen once; the top ten hold approximately 1.3%. The material sequenced was CD4+ T cells sorted from blood, taken at week 49, from a patient treated with tofacitinib. All receptors derive from a human donor with alopecia areata.

The chain recombines TRBV29-1 with TRBJ2-7; TRBD1 matches at 7 bases. With 7 bases clipped from V and 2 bases from J, the junction kept 8 bases outside the gene matches. The CDR3 spans 13 residues. Germline V gives CDR1 SQVTM, CDR2 ANQGSEA. The CDR3 loop is CSASQGSAYEQYF. CDR3 in DNA: TGCAGCGCATCACAGGGGTCAGCCTACGAGCAGTACTTC.

V and J are TRBV6-5 and TRBJ2-7; TRBD1 aligns across 8 bases. The trim removed 6 bases at V and 4 bases at J, leaving 2 bases unmatched. This CDR3 region has 12 residues. In germline, CDR1 is MNHEY, CDR2 SVGAGI. This CDR3 is CASSRTGYEQYF. For the CDR3, the DNA is TGTGCCAGCAGCAGGACAGGGTACGAGCAGTACTTC.

This clone was found a few times. The V gene is TRBV29-1, the J gene TRBJ2-3; 8 nucleotides match TRBD1. Trimming removed 5 bases from V and 14 bases from J; junction bases left unmatched: 12. The V gene's germline CDR1 is SQVTM and CDR2 ANQGSEA. The CDR3 totals 12 residues. The CDR3 DNA follows: TGCAGCGTTCAACCGGACAGGGCCTCTTGGTATTTT. As protein: CSVQPDRASWYF.

This chain links TRBV25-1 with TRBJ1-4, with TRBD1 as a possible D gene (5 bases). The CDR3 spans 13 residues. Per germline, CDR1 MGHDK and CDR2 SYGVNS. With 6 bases removed from V and 8 bases from J, the gap between germline ends came to 13 bases. Here the CDR3 DNA reads TGTGCCAGCAGCCTAACCGGGACGGAAAAACTGTTTTTT. Its protein is CASSLTGTEKLFF. Full variable domain (rest looked up from reference TRBV25-1 and TRBJ1-4): EADIYQTPRYLVIGTGKKITLECSQTMGHDKMYWYQQDPGMELHLIHYSYGVNSTEKGDLSSESTVSRIRTEHFPLTLESARPSHTSQYLCASSLTGTEKLFFGSGTQLSVL.

This clone was found a few times. The rearrangement joins TRBV29-1 to TRBJ2-7; D unclear. This CDR3 region has 11 residues. Per germline, CDR1 SQVTM and CDR2 ANQGSEA. V was cut by 4 bases and J by 2 bases, with 6 bases left in between. In nucleotides, the CDR3 is TGCAGCGTTGCTTCAGCCTACGAGCAGTACTTC. It is translated as CSVASAYEQYF.

Of note for this clone: Other DNA variants within this sample encode the same CDR3. The chain links TRBV29-1 to TRBJ1-2; D remains ambiguous. V gave up 4 bases and J gave up 2 bases, with 5 bases separating them. The CDR3 runs to 11 residues. CDR1 and CDR2 from the germline V gene are SQVTM and ANQGSEA. The CDR3 loop reads CSVGVNYGYTF. In nucleotides, the CDR3 is TGCAGCGTTGGCGTGAACTATGGCTACACCTTC.

This clone showed up just a few times. J is TRBJ2-1 and V is TRBV5-1; no reliable D call. This CDR3 is built from 12 residues. With 4 bases removed from V and 3 bases from J, the gap between germline ends came to 5 bases. Germline CDR1 SGHRS, CDR2 YFSETQ. CDR3 in amino acids: CASSVGYNEQFF. CDR3 DNA: TGCGCCAGCAGCGTGGGCTACAATGAGCAGTTCTTC.

The table lists this clone with a few counts. This chain links TRBV29-1 with TRBJ1-1, with TRBD1 as a possible D gene (6 bases). The CDR3 runs 14 residues. Germline V gives CDR1 SQVTM, CDR2 ANQGSEA. The V end lost 6 bases, the J end lost 1 base, and 15 bases lay between the germline ends. CDR3 DNA: TGCAGCGTCTCTTTGGGACATGAGAACACTGAAGCTTTCTTT. This codes for CSVSLGHENTEAFF.

This clone has at least ten counts. The chain uses TRBV6-5 and TRBJ1-1, with unresolved D. Germline values: CDR1 MNHEY, CDR2 SVGAGI. CDR3 length equals 11 residues. V gave up 6 bases and J gave up 3 bases, with 5 bases separating them. The CDR3 spells CASSRDTEAFF. CDR3 sequence (DNA): TGTGCCAGCAGCCGGGACACTGAAGCTTTCTTT.

This clone was seen a few times. The gene calls are TRBV25-1 and TRBJ1-4; D call uncertain. Germline values: CDR1 MGHDK, CDR2 SYGVNS. The CDR3 sequence is 13 residues long. Trimming removed 4 bases at V and 8 bases at J, with 11 bases between. CDR3 bases: TGTGCCAGCAGTGCGATGACTGGAGAAAAACTGTTTTTT. Translated, it gives CASSAMTGEKLFF.

The count of this clone is one. This chain connects TRBV6-5 to TRBJ1-2; the D gene is possibly TRBD1 (5 bases). V was trimmed by 5 bases and J by 14 bases, leaving 18 bases between them. This CDR3 spans 12 amino acids. The germline CDR1 and CDR2 sequences are MNHEY and SVGAGI. The CDR3 DNA is TGTGCCAGCAGTAAGGGACGGGGACGGTATACCTTC. The encoded protein is CASSKGRGRYTF.

This clone appeared once. The V call is TRBV29-1, the J call TRBJ1-2; D is perhaps TRBD1 (6 bases). The V end lost 4 bases, the J end lost 6 bases, and 12 bases lay between the germline ends. The CDR3 has 12 residues. Germline-derived CDR1 and CDR2 are SQVTM and ANQGSEA. Here the CDR3 reads CSVVGGSHGYTF. In DNA, the CDR3 is TGCAGCGTTGTAGGGGGAAGCCATGGCTACACCTTC.

The gene calls are TRBV2 and TRBJ1-5, with 10 nucleotides matching TRBD1. After removal of 6 bases from V and 5 bases from J, the junction contained 10 bases not matched to a gene. The CDR3 has 16 amino acids. Germline V gene lookup returns CDR1 SNHLY and CDR2 FYNNEI. The CDR3 bases are TGTGCCAGCAGCGGTTCGACAGGGGGCATCCATCAGCCCCAGCATTTT. The encoded protein is CASSGSTGGIHQPQHF.

The chain recombines TRBV5-1 with TRBJ2-7; 9 nucleotides match TRBD2. This CDR3 has 16 residues. J lost 3 bases, V lost 0 bases, and 7 bases had no gene match. Per germline, CDR1 SGHRS and CDR2 YFSETQ. The CDR3 bases are TGCGCCAGCAGCTTGGATCTCAGCGGGGGGTACTACGAGCAGTACTTC. Translating gives CASSLDLSGGYYEQYF.

The rearrangement links TRBV30 to TRBJ1-1; the D gene is possibly TRBD1 (6 bases). The V end was cut by 4 bases, the J end by 8 bases, with 20 bases between. This CDR3 has 14 amino acids. Germline V gene sequence: CDR1 GTSNPN, CDR2 SVGIG (reference sequence). CDR3 nucleotides: TGTGCCTGGACGAGACAGGTTCGAGGTAGCGAAGCTTTCTTT. Its protein product is CAWTRQVRGSEAFF. Full variable domain (remainder filled in from reference TRBV30 and TRBJ1-1): SQTIHQWPATLVQPVGSPLSLECTVEGTSNPNLYWYRQAAGRGLQLLFYSVGIGQISSEVPQNLSASRPQDRQFILSSKKLLLSDSGFYLCAWTRQVRGSEAFFGQGTRLTVV.

This sequence joins TRBV19 and TRBJ1-5; no definite D call. Trimming pared 6 bases from V and 4 bases from J, leaving 10 bases between. CDR1 is LNHDA, CDR2 SQIVND, per germline (reference sequence). The CDR3 sequence is 13 residues long. This CDR3 is CASSDVHNQPQHF. CDR3 DNA sequence: TGTGCCAGTAGCGATGTGCATAATCAGCCCCAGCATTTT.